This is a list of T cell receptor beta chains from one sample in a study of tumor-infiltrating lymphocytes in primary liver carcinoma. TCRdb analysed the multiplex PCR reads with MiXCR anew, one entry per CDR3 protein. The table shows fewer than 70,000 distinct CDR3 sequences, with around 64% occurring only once. Sequencing was performed on liver tumor tissue from sampling region 2. These receptors all come from a man aged 40-49 years with primary liver carcinoma and hepatitis B virus infection. Each CDR3 is given with its conserved first and last residue. The D gene is left open where the match is weak. The size entry is marked missing in some rows and otherwise reads once, few, many or a size class.

clone_size	d_call	v_call	j_call	cdr3_aa	cdr3_nt
.	TRBD1	TRBV6-1	TRBJ2-7	CVSTPRSGQGSYEQYF	TGTGTCAGCACCCCACGGTCGGGACAGGGCTCCTACGAGCAGTACTTC
.	.	TRBV6-2/TRBV6-3	TRBJ1-5	CASTIDSYSNQSQHF	TGTGCCAGCACCATCGACAGTTATAGCAATCAGTCCCAGCATTTT
once	TRBD1	TRBV12-3/TRBV12-4	TRBJ2-7	CASSFGAGGSYEQYF	TGTGCCAGCAGTTTTGGAGCAGGGGGCTCCTACGAGCAGTACTTC
.	.	TRBV4-1	TRBJ1-3	CASSQQRTAGAGNTIYF	TGCGCCAGCAGTCAACAAAGAACGGCGGGAGCTGGAAACACCATATATTTT
.	.	TRBV12-3/TRBV12-4	TRBJ2-4	CASSLWGVADTAKNIQYF	TGTGCCAGCAGTCTATGGGGTGTGGCGGACACAGCCAAAAACATTCAGTACTTC
few	.	TRBV5-5	TRBJ2-5	CTSSLESGPRETQYF	TGTACCAGCAGCTTGGAATCAGGCCCTAGGGAGACCCAGTACTTC
few	.	TRBV5-4	TRBJ2-5	CASSLNRDGQETQYF	TGTGCCAGCAGCTTGAACAGGGACGGCCAAGAGACCCAGTACTTC
many	.	TRBV6-2/TRBV6-3	TRBJ2-3	CASSYFPLGPGTDTQYF	TGTGCCAGCAGTTACTTCCCTCTGGGGCCTGGCACAGATACGCAGTATTTT
.	.	TRBV12-3/TRBV12-4	TRBJ2-1	CASSFRGHERFF	TGTGCTAGCAGTTTTCGCGGACATGAGCGGTTCTTC
.	TRBD1	TRBV2	TRBJ1-2	CASSLTGGSYGYTF	TGTGCCAGCAGCCTAACAGGGGGCAGCTATGGCTACACCTTC
many	TRBD1	TRBV6-1	TRBJ2-4	CASSEEGRGTGLAKNIQYF	TGTGCCAGCAGTGAAGAGGGGCGAGGGACAGGACTAGCCAAAAACATTCAGTACTTC
.	.	TRBV12-3/TRBV12-4	TRBJ2-6	CAIYVGANILSF	TGTGCCATCTACGTTGGGGCCAACATCCTGTCTTTC
.	.	TRBV6-2/TRBV6-3	TRBJ2-1	CVSSTLIFYNEQSF	TGTGTCAGCAGCACACTAATATTCTACAATGAGCAGTCCTTC
few	.	TRBV11-3	TRBJ2-3	CASSFNDDTQYF	TGTGCCAGCAGCTTCAATGATGATACGCAGTATTTT
.	TRBD2	TRBV10-3	TRBJ2-5	CAISPLAGGQETQYF	TGTGCCATCAGTCCACTAGCGGGAGGGCAAGAGACCCAGTACTTC
few	TRBD2	TRBV5-1	TRBJ2-5	CASSFAALAGERKGWQETQYF	TGCGCCAGCAGCTTTGCAGCTCTAGCGGGAGAGCGTAAAGGGTGGCAAGAGACCCAGTACTTC
.	.	TRBV4-2	TRBJ1-2	CASSPLEGNYGYTF	TGTGCCAGCAGCCCCTTAGAAGGGAACTATGGCTACACCTTC
.	TRBD2	TRBV5-1	TRBJ2-1	CASSGLLAGVFYNEQFF	TGCGCCAGCAGCGGCCTTCTAGCGGGAGTCTTCTACAATGAGCAGTTCTTC
.	TRBD1	TRBV6-6	TRBJ2-1	CASSYGQGDNEQFF	TGTGCCAGCAGTTACGGGCAGGGGGACAATGAGCAGTTCTTC
once	.	TRBV11-2	TRBJ1-2	CASSYTLGSSPGYTF	TGTGCCAGCAGCTATACGTTGGGCTCCTCCCCTGGCTACACCTTC
.	.	TRBV12-3/TRBV12-4	TRBJ2-7	CTSSLSTNYEQYF	TGTACCAGCAGTTTGTCTACGAACTACGAGCAGTACTTT
.	.	TRBV6-1	TRBJ1-1	CASNDVRAEAFF	TGTGCCAGCAATGATGTGAGGGCTGAAGCCTTCTTT
.	.	TRBV18	TRBJ2-7	CASSQQGPYEQCF	TGTGCCAGCTCACAACAGGGTCCCTACGAGCAGTGCTTC
.	.	TRBV29-1	TRBJ1-2	CSVDELRYGASGYTF	TGCAGCGTTGATGAACTTCGATATGGGGCGAGTGGCTACACCTTC
few	TRBD1	TRBV4-2	TRBJ1-1	CASSQENGQGIWTEAFF	TGTGCCAGCAGCCAAGAGAACGGACAGGGTATTTGGACTGAAGCTTTCTTT
.	.	TRBV29-1	TRBJ2-1	CSVEGLGGAPNEQFF	TGCAGCGTCGAGGGTCTGGGGGGAGCCCCCAATGAACAGTTCTTC
.	TRBD2	TRBV6-1	TRBJ2-5	CATGLADQETQYF	TGTGCCACCGGACTAGCGGACCAAGAGACCCAGTACTTC
.	.	TRBV4-1	TRBJ1-5	CASSQHNASVAQHF	TGCGCCAGCAGCCAACACAACGCGTCTGTGGCCCAGCATTTT
.	TRBD2	TRBV5-1	TRBJ2-1	CASSPDRRSASGSSYNEEFF	TGCGCCAGCAGCCCCGACAGGCGATCGGCTAGCGGGAGCTCCTACAATGAGGAGTTCTTC
many	.	TRBV5-6	TRBJ1-5	CASSSTWGGDQPQHF	TGTGCCAGCAGCTCTACTTGGGGGGGCGATCAGCCCCAGCATTTT
.	.	TRBV12-3/TRBV12-4	TRBJ1-5	CTSSLDDQSQHF	TGTACCAGCAGTTTAGACGATCAGTCCCAGCATTTT
.	.	TRBV11-2	TRBJ2-3	CASSPQPNNPTDTQYF	TGTGCCAGCAGCCCACAACCCAACAACCCCACAGATACGCAGTATTTT
few	.	TRBV12-3/TRBV12-4	TRBJ2-5	CASSSQETQYF	TGCGCCAGCAGTTCTCAAGAGACCCAGTACTTC
few	TRBD1	TRBV11-2	TRBJ2-5	CASSPPGQGVGKETQYF	TGTGCCAGCAGCCCCCCTGGACAGGGAGTTGGGAAAGAGACCCAGTACTTC
.	TRBD2	TRBV5-4	TRBJ2-2	CASSNPGLAGFANTGELFF	TGTGCCAGTAGTAATCCGGGACTAGCGGGTTTCGCGAACACCGGGGAGCTTTTTTTT
few	TRBD2	TRBV4-1	TRBJ2-7	CASQSLAEPLYEQYF	TGCGCCAGCCAATCCCTAGCGGAGCCACTTTACGAGCAGTACTTC
.	.	TRBV10-3	TRBJ2-3	CAISGGSIRDF	TGTGCCATCAGTGGAGGCTCAATCAGGGATTTT
.	.	TRBV6-6	TRBJ2-7	CASSAGDEQYF	TGTGCGAGCAGCGCCGGGGACGAGCAGTACTTC
few	TRBD2	TRBV6-2/TRBV6-3	TRBJ2-3	CASSAGTRTPQYF	TGTGCCAGTTCCGCTGGGACTAGAACCCCGCAGTATTTT
.	.	TRBV29-1	TRBJ2-1	CSVRRGDDEQFF	TGCAGCGTTCGTCGGGGAGACGATGAGCAGTTCTTC
once	.	TRBV6-5	TRBJ2-2	CACSYSSIAGELFF	TGTGCCTGCAGTTACTCCAGTATTGCCGGGGAGTTGTTTTTT
few	TRBD1	TRBV10-3	TRBJ2-2	CAISEQGTGGRWTGELFF	TGTGCCATCAGTGAGCAGGGGACAGGGGGCCGATGGACCGGGGAGCTGTTTTTT
.	TRBD1	TRBV10-3	TRBJ1-4	CAISESGQGVTNEKLYF	TGTGCCATCAGTGAGTCTGGACAGGGGGTAACTAATGAAAAACTGTATTTT
once	.	TRBV10-3	TRBJ2-7	CDIEPTKSGEQYF	TGTGACATCGAACCCACCAAATCGGGGGAGCAGTACTTC
many	.	TRBV29-1	TRBJ1-1	CSVDGGWGMRTEAFF	TGCAGCGTTGACGGGGGGTGGGGGATGAGGACTGAAGCTTTCTTT
.	.	TRBV5-5	TRBJ1-4	CASSSGTRGEKLFF	TGTGCCAGCAGCTCTGGGACAAGGGGAGAAAAACTGTTTTTT
.	.	TRBV7-8	TRBJ2-7	CASSLDLMEEQYF	TGTGCTAGCAGCTTGGACCTGATGGAGGAGCAGTACTTC
.	TRBD1	TRBV29-1	TRBJ1-4	CSVKDRDGEKLLF	TGCAGCGTTAAAGACAGGGATGGGGAAAAACTGTTATTT
.	TRBD1	TRBV5-5	TRBJ2-1	CVTSPGQGSYNEPSF	TGTGTCACCAGCCCTGGACAGGGTTCCTACAATGAGCCGTCCTTC
few	.	TRBV29-1	TRBJ2-5	CSVGPIETEYF	TGTAGCGTGGGGCCGATAGAGACCGAGTACTTC
few	TRBD2	TRBV6-6	TRBJ2-3	CASSYVAGNTDTQYF	TGTGCCAGCAGTTACGTAGCGGGAAACACAGATACGCAGTATTTT
.	.	TRBV28	TRBJ1-4	CAGSLLSRLGKLFF	TGTGCCGGCAGTTTATTGTCAAGACTAGGAAAACTGTTTTTT
.	.	TRBV5-4	TRBJ2-5	CASSGTTGRRMETQYF	TGCGCCAGCAGCGGAACCACAGGGCGGAGGATGGAGACCCAGTACTTC
few	.	TRBV11-2	TRBJ2-7	CASSLQNYEEYF	TGTGCCAGCAGCTTGCAGAACTACGAAGAGTACTTC